One and the same sample provided the 22 T cell receptor beta chains below, sequenced in a study of cytomegalovirus exposure and HLA in healthy donors. PCR amplification relied on 60 Vbeta primers (plus 13 Jbeta primers). Generated by immunoSEQ multiplex PCR, the TCRdb table keeps only in-frame clones and is missing some. Of approximately 130,000 clones in the sample, around 85% were seen once. The sequenced material came from PBMCs. The receptors here all came from a woman aged 25-40 years in good health and CMV-seropositive.

Regarding this clone: Other DNA variants within this sample encode the same CDR3. The chain recombines TRBV9 with TRBJ1-3; D gene uncertain. Germline V CDR1 and CDR2: SGDLS, YYNGEE. This CDR3 is 15 amino acids long. Trimming pared 4 bases from V and 4 bases from J, leaving 15 bases between. The CDR3 region has the DNA TGTGCCAGCAGCCCCGGGGTGGGTTCCGGAAACACCATATATTTT. Translated, it gives CASSPGVGSGNTIYF.

The rearrangement uses TRBV7-9 and TRBJ2-7; 7 nucleotides line up with TRBD2. The germline V gene encodes CDR1 SEHNR and CDR2 FQNEAQ (reference sequence). This CDR3 contains 15 residues. After removal of 4 bases from V and 0 bases from J, the junction contained 6 bases not matched to a gene. In nucleotides, the CDR3 is TGTGCCAGCAGCTCTAGCGGTTTGAGCTCCTACGAGCAGTACTTC. Protein sequence: CASSSSGLSSYEQYF.

The chain links TRBV28 to TRBJ1-6, with 8 bases matching TRBD1. Per germline, CDR1 MDHEN and CDR2 SYDVKM. The CDR3 is 17 residues long. After removal of 5 bases from V and 3 bases from J, the junction contained 9 bases not matched to a gene. The CDR3 is CASSLPRDRFYNSPLHF. The DNA of the CDR3 is TGTGCCAGCAGTCTCCCCAGGGACAGGTTCTATAATTCACCCCTCCACTTT.

Here the CDR3 reads CASSSGVTYEQYF. The CDR3 bases are TGTGCCAGCAGCTCCGGGGTAACCTACGAGCAGTACTTC. V usage is TRBV7-2 and J usage is TRBJ2-7, with D perhaps TRBD2 (5 bases). Trimming stripped 4 bases from V and 2 bases from J, with 9 bases between. Germline assignment: CDR1 SGHTA and CDR2 FQGNSA. This CDR3 contains 13 residues.

The chain combines TRBV5-1 with TRBJ1-2, with D possibly TRBD1 on 5 matching bases. V was trimmed by 3 bases and J by 4 bases, leaving 22 bases between them. This CDR3 comprises 17 residues. Per the germline V gene, CDR1 is SGHRS and CDR2 is YFSETQ. The CDR3 here is CASSSVGGGTDPYGYTF. The CDR3 DNA reads TGCGCCAGCAGCTCCGTCGGGGGGGGGACTGATCCCTATGGCTACACCTTC. Based on the CDR3 plus reference TRBV5-1 and TRBJ1-2, the full variable domain is KAGVTQTPRYLIKTRGQQVTLSCSPISGHRSVSWYQQTPGQGLQFLFEYFSETQRNKGNFPGRFSGRQFSNSRSEMNVSTLELGDSALYLCASSSVGGGTDPYGYTFGSGTRLTVV.

The rearrangement joins TRBV6-5 to TRBJ2-7, with 9 nucleotides matching TRBD1. The germline V gene encodes CDR1 MNHEY and CDR2 SVGAGI. CDR3 size: 14 residues. The junction had 4 bases not matched to a gene; V was cut back by 5 bases and J by 2 bases. The CDR3, as DNA: TGTGCCAGCAGTGGGGACAGGGATGCCTACGAGCAGTACTTC. It codes for CASSGDRDAYEQYF.

This chain joins TRBV5-1 and TRBJ2-7, with a possible D match to TRBD1 (6 bases). This CDR3 is built from 12 residues. Germline V gene data show CDR1 as SGHRS and CDR2 as YFSETQ. V was clipped by 4 bases and J by 4 bases, with 9 bases between them. DNA of the CDR3: TGCGCCAGCAGCACCCAGGGGTACGAGCAGTACTTC. This encodes CASSTQGYEQYF.

The chain employs TRBV6-5 and TRBJ1-4; possibly TRBD1 for D (6 bases). The germline CDR1 and CDR2 sequences are MNHEY and SVGAGI. The CDR3 spans 15 residues. The ends were cut back, 2 bases at V and 7 bases at J, with 14 bases in the middle. The CDR3 sequence: CASSYRGGASEKLFF. DNA of the CDR3: TGTGCCAGCAGTTACCGGGGGGGCGCGTCTGAAAAACTGTTTTTT.

The V gene is TRBV5-4, the J gene TRBJ2-5; perhaps TRBD2 as D (5 bases). Deletions cut 4 bases from V and 5 bases from J, with 18 bases between. The CDR3 runs to 15 residues. Germline CDR1 SGHNT, CDR2 YYREEE (reference sequence). CDR3 residues: CASSPTGGFQETQYF. The CDR3 coding sequence is TGTGCCAGCAGCCCGACTGGCGGGTTCCAGGAGACCCAGTACTTC.

The gene calls are TRBV6-1 and TRBJ1-3, with TRBD1 as a possible D gene (6 bases). V dropped 7 bases and J dropped 0 bases, with 13 bases sitting between them. Germline V gene sequence: CDR1 MNHNS, CDR2 SASEGT. There are 15 residues in the CDR3. DNA for the CDR3: TGTGCCAGCACCGCCGACAGGAACTCTGGAAACACCATATATTTT. Protein: CASTADRNSGNTIYF.

V and J are TRBV30 and TRBJ2-3; 15 bases line up with TRBD2. Germline CDR1 GTSNPN, CDR2 SVGIG (reference sequence). The CDR3 length is 20 residues. With 2 bases clipped from V and 0 bases from J, the junction kept 12 bases outside the gene matches. The CDR3 DNA reads TGTGCCTGGAGTCCCATATCCGGGACTAGCGGGGGGCATAGCACAGATACGCAGTATTTT. Its protein is CAWSPISGTSGGHSTDTQYF.

V usage is TRBV29-1 and J usage is TRBJ1-1, with D maybe TRBD1 (5 bases). CDR1 SQVTM and CDR2 ANQGSEA come from the germline V gene. V shed 5 bases and J shed 6 bases, with 13 bases lying between them. The CDR3 spans 12 residues. The CDR3 spells CSVFRPGAEAFF. DNA of the CDR3: TGCAGCGTTTTTCGACCGGGGGCTGAAGCTTTCTTT.

The chain uses TRBV6-5 and TRBJ1-2, with D possibly being TRBD1 (5 bases). The V gene lost 0 bases and the J gene lost 4 bases, with 12 bases spanning the gap. Germline V gene data show CDR1 as MNHEY and CDR2 as SVGAGI. The CDR3 runs to 15 residues. CDR3 nucleotides: TGTGCCAGCAGTTACTCTCCTCGACAGTCCTATGGCTACACCTTC. Residues: CASSYSPRQSYGYTF.

The gene calls are TRBV30 and TRBJ1-2; 7 nucleotides align to TRBD1. The germline V gene has CDR1 GTSNPN and CDR2 SVGIG (reference sequence). Trimming removed 3 bases from V and 11 bases from J; junction bases left unmatched: 9. The length of the CDR3 is 12 residues. CDR3 nucleotides: TGTGCCTGGAGCGTGCCGACAGGGAAGTACACCTTC. As protein: CAWSVPTGKYTF. Full variable domain (missing parts from reference TRBV30 and TRBJ1-2): SQTIHQWPATLVQPVGSPLSLECTVEGTSNPNLYWYRQAAGRGLQLLFYSVGIGQISSEVPQNLSASRPQDRQFILSSKKLLLSDSGFYLCAWSVPTGKYTFGSGTRLTVV.

This clone was detected only once. The rearrangement links TRBV5-1 to TRBJ2-1; a weak D match, TRBD2 (7 bases). Germline assignment: CDR1 SGHRS and CDR2 YFSETQ. The CDR3 sequence is 14 residues long. V was cut by 0 bases and J by 10 bases, with 14 bases left in between. CDR3: CASSLAEGGREQFF. CDR3 DNA: TGCGCCAGCAGCTTGGCGGAGGGGGGGCGGGAGCAGTTCTTC.

DNA of the CDR3: TGTGCCAGCACGACAGCTTCTGCGAATTCACCCCTCCACTTT. As protein: CASTTASANSPLHF. This chain connects TRBV6-5 to TRBJ1-6, with D possibly being TRBD1 (5 bases). Trimming stripped 7 bases from V and 7 bases from J, with 14 bases between. The CDR3 length is 14 residues. Germline loops: CDR1 MNHEY, CDR2 SVGAGI.

The CDR3, as DNA: TGTGCCTCCAGGGCGGGGACGAACACCGGGGAGCTGTTTTTT. Encoded protein: CASRAGTNTGELFF. This rearrangement joins TRBV19 to TRBJ2-2; a weak D match, TRBD2 (6 bases). Trimming cost V 11 bases and J 0 bases, with 13 bases left between them. The CDR3 is 14 residues long. CDR1 LNHDA and CDR2 SQIVND come from the germline V gene (reference sequence).

The J gene is TRBJ1-6, the V gene TRBV6-1; no definite D call. CDR3 size: 13 residues. Trimming pared 1 base from V and 15 bases from J, leaving 13 bases between. Germline V gene sequence: CDR1 MNHNS, CDR2 SASEGT. CDR3 in DNA: TGTGCCAGCAGTGAAGAAAACGGCTCGGGCCTCCACTTT. It yields the protein CASSEENGSGLHF.

V usage is TRBV9 and J usage is TRBJ2-4; D might be TRBD1 (6 bases). Germline CDR1 is SGDLS and CDR2 is YYNGEE. V lost 0 bases, J lost 9 bases, and 16 bases lay in between. The CDR3 contains 15 residues. CDR3 in amino acids: CASSVAGAGVGIQYF. In DNA form, the CDR3 reads TGTGCCAGCAGCGTAGCAGGGGCTGGAGTGGGCATTCAGTACTTC.

CDR3 sequence reads: CASSRGLANSPLHF. CDR3 DNA: TGCGCCAGCAGCCGTGGACTAGCGAATTCACCCCTCCACTTT. V gene TRBV4-1 combines with J gene TRBJ1-6, with D unresolved. Trimming pared 4 bases from V and 7 bases from J, leaving 11 bases between. The CDR3 is 14 residues long. Germline V gives CDR1 MGHRA, CDR2 YSYEKL.

The chain uses TRBV5-1 and TRBJ1-1; no reliable D call. Trimming removed 4 bases at V and 7 bases at J, with 17 bases between. Germline CDR1 and CDR2: SGHRS and YFSETQ. The CDR3 covers 14 residues. The CDR3 protein is CASSPGSAEGEAFF. CDR3 in DNA: TGCGCCAGCAGCCCCGGGTCGGCTGAGGGTGAAGCTTTCTTT.

This clone was recorded once. The chain links TRBV27 to TRBJ1-2; TRBD1 matches 7 bases. J was trimmed by 6 bases and V by 3 bases; bases with no gene match: 7. CDR1 is MNHEY and CDR2 is SMNVEV in the germline V gene (reference sequence). The CDR3 loop spans 14 amino acids. CDR3 sequence: CASSFVGGADGYTF. CDR3 DNA sequence: TGTGCCAGCAGTTTCGTAGGGGGCGCCGATGGCTACACCTTC.